This T cell receptor (beta chain) originates from a study of graft-versus-host responses after intestinal transplantation. Across the study: Each of the recipients got a multivisceral, liver-intestinal, or isolated intestinal transplant. Each recipient received anti-thymocyte globulin induction, then tacrolimus and steroids for roughly 3 years.

Assay used: immunoSEQ multiplex PCR; TCRdb lists only in-frame clones, some missing. The sample has fewer than 30,000 clones; 90% to 95% are singletons. The V end was cut by 4 bases, the J end by 3 bases, with 10 bases between. The CDR3 runs 13 residues. Germline loops: CDR1 SEHNR, CDR2 FQNEAQ (reference sequence). This receptor was taken from a human patient who received an intestinal transplant, so some T cells may come from the graft donor. The chain links TRBV7-9 to TRBJ2-7, with a possible D match to TRBD2 (6 bases). The material was PBMCs, obtained roughly 29 days after intestinal transplant. CDR3 DNA sequence: TGTGCCAGCAGCTCACCCGGGAGCTACGAGCAGTACTTC. It encodes CASSSPGSYEQYF.